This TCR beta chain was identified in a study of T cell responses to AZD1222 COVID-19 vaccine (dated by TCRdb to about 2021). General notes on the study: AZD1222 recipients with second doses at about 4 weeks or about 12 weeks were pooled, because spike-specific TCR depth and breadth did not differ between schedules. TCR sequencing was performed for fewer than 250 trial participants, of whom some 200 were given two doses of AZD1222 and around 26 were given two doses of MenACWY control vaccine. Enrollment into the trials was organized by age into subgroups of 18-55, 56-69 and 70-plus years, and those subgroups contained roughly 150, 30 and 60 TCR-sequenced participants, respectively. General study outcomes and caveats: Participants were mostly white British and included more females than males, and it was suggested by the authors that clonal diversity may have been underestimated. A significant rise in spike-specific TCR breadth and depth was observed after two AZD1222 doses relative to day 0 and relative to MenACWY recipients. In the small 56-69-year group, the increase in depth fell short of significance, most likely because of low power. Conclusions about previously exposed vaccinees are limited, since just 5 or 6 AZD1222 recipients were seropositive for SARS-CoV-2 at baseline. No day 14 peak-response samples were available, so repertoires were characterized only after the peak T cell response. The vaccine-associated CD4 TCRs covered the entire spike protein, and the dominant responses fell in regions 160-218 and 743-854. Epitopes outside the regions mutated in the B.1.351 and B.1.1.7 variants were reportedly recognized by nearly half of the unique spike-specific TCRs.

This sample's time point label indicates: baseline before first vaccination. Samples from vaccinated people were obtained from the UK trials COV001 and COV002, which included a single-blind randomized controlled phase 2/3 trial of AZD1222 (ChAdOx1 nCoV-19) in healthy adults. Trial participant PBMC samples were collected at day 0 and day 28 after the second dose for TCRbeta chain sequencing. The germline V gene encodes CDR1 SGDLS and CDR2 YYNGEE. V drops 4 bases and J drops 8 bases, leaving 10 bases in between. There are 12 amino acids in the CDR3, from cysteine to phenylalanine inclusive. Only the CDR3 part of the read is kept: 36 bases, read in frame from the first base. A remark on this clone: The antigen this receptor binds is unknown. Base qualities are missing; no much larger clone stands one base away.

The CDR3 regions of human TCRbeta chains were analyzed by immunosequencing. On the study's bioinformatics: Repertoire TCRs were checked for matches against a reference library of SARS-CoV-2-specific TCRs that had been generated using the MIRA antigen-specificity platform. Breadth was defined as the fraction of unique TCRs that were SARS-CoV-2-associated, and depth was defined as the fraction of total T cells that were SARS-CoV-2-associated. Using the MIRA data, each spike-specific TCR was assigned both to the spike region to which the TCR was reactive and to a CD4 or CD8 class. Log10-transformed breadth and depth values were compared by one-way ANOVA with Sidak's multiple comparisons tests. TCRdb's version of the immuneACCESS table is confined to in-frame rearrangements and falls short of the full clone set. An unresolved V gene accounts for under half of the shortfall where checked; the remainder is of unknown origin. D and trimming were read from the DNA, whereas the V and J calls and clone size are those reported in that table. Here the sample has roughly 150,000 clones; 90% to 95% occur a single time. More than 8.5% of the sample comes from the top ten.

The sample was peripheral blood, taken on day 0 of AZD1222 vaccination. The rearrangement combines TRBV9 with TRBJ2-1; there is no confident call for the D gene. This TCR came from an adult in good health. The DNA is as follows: TGTGCCAGCAGCAAGGGTCGCGATGAGCAGTTCTTC. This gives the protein CASSKGRDEQFF.